This TCR beta chain was recorded in a study of T cells in Graves' hyperthyroidism and ophthalmopathy. What was amplified from RNA transcripts were TCR beta CDR3 regions. The HTBI primer set drove a first-round RT-PCR of the TCR CDR3. TCRdb independently ran MiXCR on the multiplex PCR reads; one entry per CDR3 protein. The sample lists approximately 600,000 distinct CDR3 sequences; roughly 20% were seen once. This clonotype was observed many times. Its specificity is not known. Findings and caveats of the study: A 13 V-J signature model discriminated ophthalmopathy versus stable hyperthyroidism. Blood also carried most thyroid clonotypes expanded above 0.001.

Patients were excluded because of uncontrolled infection, other autoimmune disease, pregnancy or lactation. PBMCs were obtained from approximately 9.2 ml fresh peripheral blood. Trimming shortened V by 3 bases and J by 5 bases, and 12 bases separated the two germline ends. Germline V CDR1 and CDR2: SGHRS, YFSETQ. The CDR3 extends over 14 amino acids. The rearrangement uses TRBV5-1 and TRBJ2-1, with D perhaps TRBD1 or TRBD2 (5 bases each). The sequence came from a man under 40 with Graves' ophthalmopathy. The sample consisted of blood. In nucleotides, the CDR3 is TGCGCCAGCAGCTATCCCGGGACCCACAATGAGCAGTTCTTC. Residues: CASSYPGTHNEQFF.